Below, 3 T cell receptor beta chains from the same sample are listed, as sequenced in a study of T-cell memory formation after mild COVID-19. From the 5' RACE reads, TCRdb called clonotypes with MiXCR, one entry per CDR3 protein. The sample yields about half a million distinct CDR3 sequences, 15% to 20% seen once. Material: PBMCs or a T cell subset sorted from them (not recorded which). Receptors originate from an adult woman who had mild COVID-19 (a few samples of this study predate the infection). Cell type and time point are not known.

This clonotype was detected once. V usage is TRBV10-3 and J usage is TRBJ2-1; D might be TRBD2 (6 bases). The V end was cut by 3 bases, the J end by 0 bases, with 12 bases between. CDR3 length equals 16 residues. In germline, CDR1 is ENHRY, CDR2 SYGVKD. The CDR3 region has the DNA TGTGCCATCAGTGAACAAGGAGGGATCTCCTACAATGAGCAGTTCTTC. Its translation is CAISEQGGISYNEQFF.

The rearrangement joins TRBV11-1 to TRBJ2-1, with a possible D match to TRBD2 (5 bases). Trimming shortened V by 5 bases and J by 3 bases, and 14 bases separated the two germline ends. This CDR3 contains 15 residues. Per the germline V gene, CDR1 is SGHAT and CDR2 is FQDESV (reference sequence). CDR3 amino acids: CASSPLGEGYNEQFF. The DNA of the CDR3 is TGTGCCAGCAGCCCTCTCGGGGAAGGCTACAATGAGCAGTTCTTC.

This chain links TRBV20-1 with TRBJ2-1, with TRBD1 matching 8 bases. CDR1 and CDR2 (germline): DFQATT, SNEGSKA (reference sequence). J gave up 2 bases and V 7 bases, and 10 bases lay outside the gene matches. This CDR3 has 15 amino acids. CDR3 sequence reads: CSEGRGPFPYNEQFF. The CDR3, as DNA: TGCAGTGAGGGCAGGGGGCCGTTCCCCTACAATGAGCAGTTCTTC.